The entry below gives a single T cell receptor beta chain sequence along with its context. The data were taken from a study of blood T cell repertoires in COVID-19. Method: immunoSEQ multiplex PCR; TCRdb's copy keeps in-frame clones and lacks some. The sample yields about 68,000 clones, around 87% seen once. The V and J ends lost 0 bases and 3 bases respectively, with 10 bases between them. The CDR3 loop spans 15 amino acids. This chain connects TRBV5-3 to TRBJ1-5; D may be TRBD1 (6 bases). Being an ORF, TRBV5-3 has a function that is uncertain. This receptor was identified in a man aged 50 to 60 with acute or convalescent COVID-19. The specimen was peripheral blood. In nucleotides, the CDR3 is TGTGCCAGAAGCTTGGCTACAGGGAACAATCAGCCCCAGCATTTT. It specifies CARSLATGNNQPQHF.